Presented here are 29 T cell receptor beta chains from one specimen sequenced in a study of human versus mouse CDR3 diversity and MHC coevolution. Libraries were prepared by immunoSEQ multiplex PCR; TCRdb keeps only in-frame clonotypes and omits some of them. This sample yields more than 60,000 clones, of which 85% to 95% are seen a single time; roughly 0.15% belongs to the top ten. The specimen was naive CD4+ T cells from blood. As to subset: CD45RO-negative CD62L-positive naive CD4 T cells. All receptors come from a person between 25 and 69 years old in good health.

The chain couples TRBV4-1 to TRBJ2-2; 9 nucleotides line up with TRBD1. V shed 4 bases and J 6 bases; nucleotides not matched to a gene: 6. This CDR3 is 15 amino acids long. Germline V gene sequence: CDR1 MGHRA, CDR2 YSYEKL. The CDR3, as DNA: TGCGCCAGCAGCCCGTGGGACAGGGACGCCGGGGAGCTGTTTTTT. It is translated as CASSPWDRDAGELFF.

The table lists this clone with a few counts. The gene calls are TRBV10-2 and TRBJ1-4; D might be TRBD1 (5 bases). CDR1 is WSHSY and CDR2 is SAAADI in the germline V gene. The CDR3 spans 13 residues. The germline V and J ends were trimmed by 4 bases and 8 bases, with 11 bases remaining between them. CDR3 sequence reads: CASSVWGWEKLFF. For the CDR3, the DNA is TGCGCCAGCAGTGTTTGGGGCTGGGAAAAACTGTTTTTT.

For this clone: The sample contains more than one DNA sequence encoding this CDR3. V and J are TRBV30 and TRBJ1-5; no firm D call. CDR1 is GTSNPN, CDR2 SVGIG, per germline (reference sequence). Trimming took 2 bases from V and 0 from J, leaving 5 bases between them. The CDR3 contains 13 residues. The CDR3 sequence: CAWSRGSNQPQHF. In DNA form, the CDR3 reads TGTGCCTGGAGTCGGGGTAGCAATCAGCCCCAGCATTTT.

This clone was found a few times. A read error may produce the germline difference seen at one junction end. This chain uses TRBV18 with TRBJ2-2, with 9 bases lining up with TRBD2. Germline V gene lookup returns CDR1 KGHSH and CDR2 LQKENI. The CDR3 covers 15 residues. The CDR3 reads CASSPQREVHGELFF. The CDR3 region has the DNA TGTGCCAGCTCTCCACAGCGGGAGGTTCACGGGGAGCTGTTTTTT.

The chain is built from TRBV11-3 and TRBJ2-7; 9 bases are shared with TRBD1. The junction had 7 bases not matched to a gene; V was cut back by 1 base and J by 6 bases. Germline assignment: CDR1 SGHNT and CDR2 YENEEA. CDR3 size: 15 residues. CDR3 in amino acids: CASSLAGQGFREQYF. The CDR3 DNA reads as TGTGCCAGCAGCTTAGCCGGACAGGGGTTTCGCGAGCAGTACTTC.

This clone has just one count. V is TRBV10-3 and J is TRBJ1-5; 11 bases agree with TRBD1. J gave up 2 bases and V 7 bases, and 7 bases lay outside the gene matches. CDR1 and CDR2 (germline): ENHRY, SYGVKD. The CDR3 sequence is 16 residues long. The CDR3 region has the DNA TGTGCCATCACCAACCGGGACAGGGGGGGCAATCAGCCCCAGCATTTT. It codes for CAITNRDRGGNQPQHF.

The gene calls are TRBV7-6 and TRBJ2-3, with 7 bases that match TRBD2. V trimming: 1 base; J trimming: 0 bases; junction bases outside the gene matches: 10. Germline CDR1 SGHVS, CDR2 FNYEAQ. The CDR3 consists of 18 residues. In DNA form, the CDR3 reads TGTGCCAGCAGCTTAGTCGTCCCGTCTAGCGGCAGCACAGATACGCAGTATTTT. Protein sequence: CASSLVVPSSGSTDTQYF.

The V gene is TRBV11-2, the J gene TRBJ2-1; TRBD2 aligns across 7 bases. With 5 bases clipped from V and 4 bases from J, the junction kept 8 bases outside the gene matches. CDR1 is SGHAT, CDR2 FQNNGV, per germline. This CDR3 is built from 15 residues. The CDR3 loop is CASSPGLGIYNEQFF. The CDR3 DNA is TGTGCCAGCAGCCCCGGACTAGGGATTTACAATGAGCAGTTCTTC.

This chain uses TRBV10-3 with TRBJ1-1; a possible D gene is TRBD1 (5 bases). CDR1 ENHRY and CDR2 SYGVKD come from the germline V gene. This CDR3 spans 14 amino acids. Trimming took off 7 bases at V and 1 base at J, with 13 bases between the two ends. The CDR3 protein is CAITAGQGNTEAFF. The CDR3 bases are TGTGCCATCACCGCAGGGCAAGGGAACACTGAAGCTTTCTTT.

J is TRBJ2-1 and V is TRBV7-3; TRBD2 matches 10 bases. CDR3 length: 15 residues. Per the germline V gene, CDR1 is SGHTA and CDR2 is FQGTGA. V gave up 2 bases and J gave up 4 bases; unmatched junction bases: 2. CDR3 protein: CASSLELAGYNEQFF. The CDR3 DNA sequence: TGTGCCAGCAGCTTAGAACTAGCGGGGTACAATGAGCAGTTCTTC.

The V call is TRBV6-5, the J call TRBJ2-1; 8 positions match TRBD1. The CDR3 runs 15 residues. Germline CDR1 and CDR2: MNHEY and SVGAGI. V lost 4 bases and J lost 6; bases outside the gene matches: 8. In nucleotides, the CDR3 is TGTGCCAGCAGTTCTGCCGGGACAGGAGGCAATGAGCAGTTCTTC. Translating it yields CASSSAGTGGNEQFF.

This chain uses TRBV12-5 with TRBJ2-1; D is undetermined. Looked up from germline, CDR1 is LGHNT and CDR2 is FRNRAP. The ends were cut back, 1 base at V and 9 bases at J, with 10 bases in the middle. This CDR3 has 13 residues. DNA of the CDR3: TGTGCTAGTGGTTTGGCCGGCCGGAGTGAGCAGTTCTTC. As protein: CASGLAGRSEQFF.

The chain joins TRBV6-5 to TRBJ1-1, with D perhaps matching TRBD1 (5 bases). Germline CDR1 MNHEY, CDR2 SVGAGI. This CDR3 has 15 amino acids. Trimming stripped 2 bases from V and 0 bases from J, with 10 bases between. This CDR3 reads CASSYRGGVNTEAFF. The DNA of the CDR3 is TGTGCCAGCAGTTACCGCGGGGGGGTGAACACTGAAGCTTTCTTT.

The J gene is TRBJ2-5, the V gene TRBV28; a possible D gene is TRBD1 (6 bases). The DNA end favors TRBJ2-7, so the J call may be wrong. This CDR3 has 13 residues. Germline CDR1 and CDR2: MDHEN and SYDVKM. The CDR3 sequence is CASSSGQTYEQYF. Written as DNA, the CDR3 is TGTGCCAGCAGTTCGGGACAAACCTACGAGCAGTACTTC.

CDR3 sequence reads: CASSPLNPEAFF. CDR3 sequence (DNA): TGTGCCAGCTCACCACTTAATCCTGAAGCTTTCTTT. This chain joins TRBV18 and TRBJ1-1, with D unresolved. Germline lookup yields CDR1 KGHSH and CDR2 LQKENI. CDR3 size: 12 residues. V lost 1 base and J 6 bases, leaving 6 bases between the germline ends.

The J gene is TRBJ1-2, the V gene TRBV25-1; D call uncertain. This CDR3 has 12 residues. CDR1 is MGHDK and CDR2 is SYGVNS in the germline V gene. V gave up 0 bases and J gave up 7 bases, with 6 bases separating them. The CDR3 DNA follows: TGTGCCAGCAGTGAATATGGTAGTGGCTACACCTTC. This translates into CASSEYGSGYTF.

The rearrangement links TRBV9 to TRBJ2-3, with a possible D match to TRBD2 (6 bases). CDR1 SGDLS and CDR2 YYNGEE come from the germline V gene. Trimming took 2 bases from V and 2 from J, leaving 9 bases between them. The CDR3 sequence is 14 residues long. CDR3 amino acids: CASSVRLDTDTQYF. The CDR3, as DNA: TGTGCCAGCAGCGTCCGACTAGACACAGATACGCAGTATTTT.

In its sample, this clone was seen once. The DNA for the CDR3 is TGTGCCAGCAGCTCGTCAGGGGGCGAGGGAAACACCATATATTTT. Translation: CASSSSGGEGNTIYF. The chain uses TRBV4-2 and TRBJ1-3, with TRBD1 matching over 8 bases. Germline CDR1 is LGHNA and CDR2 is YNFKEQ. The CDR3 consists of 15 residues. Unmatched junction bases numbered 7, after V lost 5 bases and J lost 4 bases.

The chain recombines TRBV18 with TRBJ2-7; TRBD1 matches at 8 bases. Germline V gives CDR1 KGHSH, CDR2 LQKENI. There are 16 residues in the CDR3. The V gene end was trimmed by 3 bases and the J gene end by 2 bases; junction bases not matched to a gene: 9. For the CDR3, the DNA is TGTGCCAGCTCACCTTTGGCAGGGGGCACCACCTACGAGCAGTACTTC. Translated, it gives CASSPLAGGTTYEQYF.

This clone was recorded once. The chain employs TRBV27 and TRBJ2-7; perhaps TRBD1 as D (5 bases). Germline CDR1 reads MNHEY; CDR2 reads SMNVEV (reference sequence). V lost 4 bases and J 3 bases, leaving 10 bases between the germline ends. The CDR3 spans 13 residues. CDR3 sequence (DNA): TGTGCCAGCAGTTCCCAGGGTGTCTACGAGCAGTACTTC. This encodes CASSSQGVYEQYF.

CDR3 bases: TGTGCCAGCAGTTTAGCGCGGGGGGCGAGAGAGCAGTACTTC. Protein: CASSLARGAREQYF. This chain connects TRBV28 to TRBJ2-7; 8 bases map to TRBD2. The CDR3 runs to 14 residues. The V and J ends lost 2 bases and 7 bases, in that order; junction bases with no gene match: 7. Germline CDR1 and CDR2: MDHEN and SYDVKM.

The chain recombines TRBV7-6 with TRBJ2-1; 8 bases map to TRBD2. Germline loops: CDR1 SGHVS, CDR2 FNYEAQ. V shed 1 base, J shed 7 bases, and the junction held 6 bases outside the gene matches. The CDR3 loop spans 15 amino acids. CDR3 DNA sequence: TGTGCCAGCAGCTTAGACGCGGGGGGTAGAAATGAGCAGTTCTTC. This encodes CASSLDAGGRNEQFF.

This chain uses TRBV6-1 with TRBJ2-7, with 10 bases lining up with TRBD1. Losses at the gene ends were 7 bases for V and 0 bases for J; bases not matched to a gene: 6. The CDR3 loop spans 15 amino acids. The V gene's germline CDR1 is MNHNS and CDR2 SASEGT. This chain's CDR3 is CASNQGQGSSYEQYF. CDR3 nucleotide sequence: TGTGCCAGCAACCAGGGACAGGGGAGCTCCTACGAGCAGTACTTC.

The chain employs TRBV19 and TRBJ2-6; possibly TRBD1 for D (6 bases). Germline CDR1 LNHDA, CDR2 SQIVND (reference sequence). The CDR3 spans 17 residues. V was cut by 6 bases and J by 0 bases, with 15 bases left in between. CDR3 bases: TGTGCCAGTAGCGGACAGCCGGACGGCTCTGGGGCCAACGTCCTGACTTTC. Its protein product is CASSGQPDGSGANVLTF.

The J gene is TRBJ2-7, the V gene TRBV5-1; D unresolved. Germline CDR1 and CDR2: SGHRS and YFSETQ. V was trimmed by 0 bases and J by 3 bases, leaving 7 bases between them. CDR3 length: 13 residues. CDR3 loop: CASSLGARYEQYF. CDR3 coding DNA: TGCGCCAGCAGCTTGGGGGCGCGCTACGAGCAGTACTTC.

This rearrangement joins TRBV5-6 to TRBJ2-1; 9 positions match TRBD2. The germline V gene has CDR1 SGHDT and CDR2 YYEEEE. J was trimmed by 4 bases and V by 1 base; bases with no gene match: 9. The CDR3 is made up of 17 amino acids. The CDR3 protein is CASSLLASSGVYNEQFF. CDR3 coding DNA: TGTGCCAGCAGCTTGCTCGCCTCTAGCGGGGTATACAATGAGCAGTTCTTC.

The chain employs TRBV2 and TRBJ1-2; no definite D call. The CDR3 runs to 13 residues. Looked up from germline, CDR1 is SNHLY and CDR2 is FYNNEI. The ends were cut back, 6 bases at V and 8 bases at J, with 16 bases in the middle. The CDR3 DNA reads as TGTGCCAGCAGCGGACTTGGGAGAGAAGGCTACACCTTC. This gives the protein CASSGLGREGYTF.

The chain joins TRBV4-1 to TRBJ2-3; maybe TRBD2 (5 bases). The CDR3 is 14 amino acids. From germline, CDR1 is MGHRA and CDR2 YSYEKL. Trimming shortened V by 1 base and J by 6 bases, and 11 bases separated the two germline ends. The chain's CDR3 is CASSQAVAPDTQYF. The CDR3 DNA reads TGCGCCAGCAGCCAAGCAGTAGCGCCTGATACGCAGTATTTT.

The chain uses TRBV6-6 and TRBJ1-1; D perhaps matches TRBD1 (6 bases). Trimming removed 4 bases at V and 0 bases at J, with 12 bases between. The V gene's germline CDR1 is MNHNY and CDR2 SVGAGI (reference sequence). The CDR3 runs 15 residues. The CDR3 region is CASSSSDRLNTEAFF. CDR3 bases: TGTGCCAGCAGTTCCTCTGACAGGTTGAACACTGAAGCTTTCTTT.